This entry is about one TCR beta chain. This clonotype was recorded at least ten times. The antigen it recognizes is unknown. At one of its ends the junction is not consistent with the germline gene, which may arise from a read error. This sample is drawn from a study of read filtering for tumor transcriptome and immune sequencing (dated by TCRdb to 2019 to 2021). General notes on the study: Of the patients in the cohort, 16 to 20 were male and roughly 13 were female, and their mean age was about 68 years, with a range of about 45 to 85. TCR-region mapped reads per sample ranged from about 4 to 10.27 million with IR-seq versus only about 75 to 1273 with RNA-seq. By revised international staging, 8 or 9 patients were R-ISS I, 16 were R-ISS II and 6 or 7 were R-ISS III. As a main aim, a read-filtering strategy for immune repertoire data was addressed, with the specific question being whether clonotypes supported by a single read should be removed. After DNase treatment, whole-transcriptome libraries were prepared using the TruSeq RNA Access Library Prep Kit. TCR repertoires obtained by targeted immune repertoire sequencing and by bulk whole-transcriptome sequencing performed on the same bone marrow samples were compared. Overall results and qualifications from the work: The sorted CD138-negative fraction was composed of a mixed bone marrow immune population rather than of purified T cells. Clonotypes were captured by IR-seq at much higher depth and more reliably than by RNA-seq, and smaller IR-seq throughput was sufficient for identification of most shared clonotypes. Single-read clonotypes made up about 81.9% of clonotypes but 3.5% to 4.5% of total reads in IR-seq, and over 65% of clonotypes and approximately 42% of reads in RNA-seq. Removing single-read clonotypes increased the correlation between IR-seq and RNA-seq shared clonotype proportions.

Including the terminal cysteine and phenylalanine, the CDR3 comprises 16 residues. The sequence is cut down to CDR3 DNA, 48 bases in frame from base 1. The CDR1 and CDR2 encoded by the germline V gene are SGHRS and YFSETQ. Starting from roughly 440 ng RNA, TCR libraries were constructed with the Immunoverse kit using molecular barcoded adaptors that cover the alpha/delta and beta/gamma chains. TCR library preparation used the same RNA that was used for transcriptome sequencing. Sequencing of TCR libraries was carried out on an Illumina HiSeq 4000 with 2 x 150 cycles. In the source study's methods: TCR reads were aligned to human V, D, J and C references and assembled into CDR3 clonotypes with MiXCR, including quality filtering and error correction. The tcR package in R was used for analysis of clonotype counts and gene usage diversity. For inspection of raw mapping reads, RNA-seq reads were mapped by STAR aligner version 2.5.3a onto GRCh37 of the human genome. To test how sequencing depth affects detected clonotypes, IR-seq fastq files were randomly downsampled with Seqtk 1.3. TCRdb took the public reads, trimmed them with fastp at Q25, ran MiXCR for clone calling and kept in-frame beta chains. Here each entry gathers all rows of one CDR3 protein and keeps the most common genes and DNA. TCRdb, rather than the study authors, made the V and J calls. Present in this sample are 55,000 to 60,000 distinct CDR3 sequences, more than 9% of which were seen just once. The ten largest clones take up more than 15% of the sample.

Bone marrow was sampled from every patient at the time of active disease. Ficoll-Hypaque density gradient centrifugation was used to isolate the bone marrow mononuclear cells. Myeloma plasma cells were removed and CD138-negative cells were collected by negative selection after labeling with CD138 magnetic microbeads on a MACS separator. Flow cytometry on an Attune NxT with CD138 antibodies was used to check the purity of the isolated cells. Total RNA was extracted using TRIzol reagent and was quantified on a NanoDrop spectrophotometer. Paired RNA-seq and IR-seq were performed on each patient's CD138-negative bone marrow sample.

Sequencing was done on a sample of a population of CD138-negative cells sorted from bone marrow. Taken with the paper, the label for cell subset or site translates to: bone marrow mononuclear cells depleted of CD138+ plasma/myeloma cells by negative magnetic selection. This TCR derives from a donor aged 40 or over with multiple myeloma. This receptor chain uses TRBV5-1 and TRBJ2-3, with 7 central nucleotides matching TRBD2. The nucleotide sequence reads as follows: TGCGCCAGCAGCTTGGCCGTTGAGACTAGCACGGATACGCAGTATTTT. Protein translation: CASSLAVETSTDTQYF.